This paragraph covers one T cell receptor beta chain sequence. The antigen remains unidentified. This entry comes from a study of cytomegalovirus exposure and HLA in healthy donors. In the study overall: Earlier sequencing of about 179 million T cells yielded 95 million to 120 million unique TCR beta sequences.

Study-wide points: Later on, an analysis tied under 20,000 TCR beta sequences to HLA alleles at 0.05 false discovery rate. A few V segments could not be told apart, such as TRBV6-2 and TRBV6-3, and were left out. Reportedly, diagnosis of cytomegalovirus status by the classifier showed high specificity and sensitivity.

Germline V gene data show CDR1 as MNHNS and CDR2 as SASEGT. Trimming removed 4 bases at V and 5 bases at J, with 17 bases between. The CDR3 has 15 residues. This PCR relied on a set of 60 Vbeta primers and 13 Jbeta primers. Here immunoSEQ multiplex PCR was the method, and the copy in TCRdb shows in-frame clones only, minus some. Of 190,000 or so clones in the sample, less than 85% were seen once. Source material: PBMCs. The V call is TRBV6-1, the J call TRBJ1-2; D unresolved. The clonotype was recovered from a boy aged 5-17 years in good health and CMV-seronegative. The CDR3 protein is CASSGVQRGKYGYTF. For the CDR3, the DNA is TGTGCCAGCAGTGGGGTCCAGCGGGGAAAGTATGGCTACACCTTC.